The following is a T cell receptor (beta chain) sequence with its context. Profiled with immunoSEQ multiplex PCR; TCRdb holds only in-frame clones, not every one. The table has 150,000 to 200,000 clones, around 88% seen once. The sample is drawn from a study of control samples from healthy donors and cancer patients. Trimming took off 2 bases at V and 0 bases at J, with 5 bases between the two ends. Germline CDR1 and CDR2: MGHDK and SYGVNS. CDR3 length equals 14 residues. The material sequenced was blood. The receptor was isolated from a man aged 18 to 29 in good health. The chain employs TRBV25-1 and TRBJ1-5; D is uncertain. CDR3: CASSEVYSNQPQHF. The CDR3 coding sequence is TGTGCCAGCAGTGAAGTTTATAGCAATCAGCCCCAGCATTTT.